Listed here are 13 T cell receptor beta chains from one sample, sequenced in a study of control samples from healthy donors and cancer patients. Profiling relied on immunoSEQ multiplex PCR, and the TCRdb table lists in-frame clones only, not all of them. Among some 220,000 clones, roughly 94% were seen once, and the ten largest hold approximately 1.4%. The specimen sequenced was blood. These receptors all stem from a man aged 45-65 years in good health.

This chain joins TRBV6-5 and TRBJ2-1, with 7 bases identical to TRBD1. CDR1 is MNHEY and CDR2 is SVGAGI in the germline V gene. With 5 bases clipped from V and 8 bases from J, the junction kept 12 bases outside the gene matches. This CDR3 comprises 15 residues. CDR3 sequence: CASSPMTGFRDEQFF. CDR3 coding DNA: TGTGCCAGCAGTCCCATGACAGGGTTTAGGGATGAGCAGTTCTTC.

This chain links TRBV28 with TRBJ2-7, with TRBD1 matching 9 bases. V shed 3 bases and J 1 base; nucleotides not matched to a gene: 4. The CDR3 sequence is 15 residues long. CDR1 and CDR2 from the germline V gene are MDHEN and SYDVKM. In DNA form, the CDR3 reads TGTGCCAGCAGTTTTCACAGGGGGCGATCCTACGAGCAGTACGTC. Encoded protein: CASSFHRGRSYEQYV.

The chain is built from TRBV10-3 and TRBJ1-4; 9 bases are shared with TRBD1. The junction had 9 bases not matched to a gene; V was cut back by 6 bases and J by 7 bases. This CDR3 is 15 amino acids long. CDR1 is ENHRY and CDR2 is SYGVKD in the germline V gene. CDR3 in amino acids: CAISSPGQGREKLFF. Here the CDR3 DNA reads TGTGCCATCAGCTCTCCGGGACAGGGACGTGAAAAACTGTTTTTT.

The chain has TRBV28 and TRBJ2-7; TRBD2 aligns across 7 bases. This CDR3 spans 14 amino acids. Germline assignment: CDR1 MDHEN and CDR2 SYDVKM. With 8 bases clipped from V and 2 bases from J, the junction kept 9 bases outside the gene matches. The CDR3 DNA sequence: TGTGCCAGCGCCCCCGGGACTAACCCCTACGAGCAGTACTTC. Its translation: CASAPGTNPYEQYF.

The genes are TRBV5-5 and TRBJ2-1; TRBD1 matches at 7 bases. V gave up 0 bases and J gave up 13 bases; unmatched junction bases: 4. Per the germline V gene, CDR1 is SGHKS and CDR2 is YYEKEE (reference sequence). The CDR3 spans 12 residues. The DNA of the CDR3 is TGTGCCAGCAGCTTGGTAGACAGGGTTCAGTTCTTC. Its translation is CASSLVDRVQFF.

The CDR3 bases are TGTGCCAGCAGCTTAGGACAGCGAGGAAATGAAAAACTGTTTTTT. Its translation: CASSLGQRGNEKLFF. The chain recombines TRBV11-2 with TRBJ1-4; the D gene is possibly TRBD1 (5 bases). This CDR3 contains 15 residues. Germline loops: CDR1 SGHAT, CDR2 FQNNGV. The germline V and J ends were trimmed by 1 base and 5 bases, with 11 bases remaining between them.

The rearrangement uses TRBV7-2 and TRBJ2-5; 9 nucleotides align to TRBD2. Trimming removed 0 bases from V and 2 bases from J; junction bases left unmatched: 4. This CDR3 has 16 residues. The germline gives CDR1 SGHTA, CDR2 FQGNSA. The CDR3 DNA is TGTGCCAGCAGCTTAGCGCTGACTAGCGGTCAAGAGACCCAGTACTTC. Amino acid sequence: CASSLALTSGQETQYF.

CDR3: CASSQGPNQPQHF. The CDR3, as DNA: TGTGCCAGCAGCCAGGGACCCAATCAGCCCCAGCATTTT. This chain joins TRBV7-2 and TRBJ1-5, with D possibly being TRBD1 (5 bases). The germline gives CDR1 SGHTA, CDR2 FQGNSA. There are 13 residues in the CDR3. Trimming removed 5 bases at V and 3 bases at J, with 8 bases between.

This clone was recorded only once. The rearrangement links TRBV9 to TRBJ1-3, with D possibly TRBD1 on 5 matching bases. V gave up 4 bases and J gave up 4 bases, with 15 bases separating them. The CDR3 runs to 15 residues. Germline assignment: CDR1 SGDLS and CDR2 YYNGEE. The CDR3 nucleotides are TGTGCCAGCAGCCCGCGGGGGGGTACAGGAAACACCATATATTTT. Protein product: CASSPRGGTGNTIYF.

The DNA of the CDR3 is TGTGCCAGCAACCGGCTGGGGACAGATACGCAGTATTTT. Its protein product is CASNRLGTDTQYF. This chain uses TRBV9 with TRBJ2-3; no clear D gene. The germline V and J ends were trimmed by 6 bases and 3 bases, with 11 bases remaining between them. CDR1 is SGDLS, CDR2 YYNGEE, per germline. The CDR3 runs 13 residues.

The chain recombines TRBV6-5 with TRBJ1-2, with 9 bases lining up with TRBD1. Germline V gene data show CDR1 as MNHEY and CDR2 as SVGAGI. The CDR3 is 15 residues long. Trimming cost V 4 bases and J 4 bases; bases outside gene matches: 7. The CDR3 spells CASSFVPGQGYGYTF. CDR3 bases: TGTGCCAGCAGTTTCGTCCCGGGACAGGGCTATGGCTACACCTTC.

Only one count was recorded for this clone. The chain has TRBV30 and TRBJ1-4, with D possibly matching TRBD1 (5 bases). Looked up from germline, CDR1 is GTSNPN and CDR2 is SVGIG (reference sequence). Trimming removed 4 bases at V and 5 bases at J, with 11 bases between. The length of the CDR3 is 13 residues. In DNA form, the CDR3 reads TGTGCCTGGACGGGACGGACAAATGAAAAACTGTTTTTT. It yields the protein CAWTGRTNEKLFF.

This CDR3 is CASSLGRIDTQYF. The DNA for the CDR3 is TGTGCCAGCAGTTTGGGCAGGATAGATACGCAGTATTTT. This sequence joins TRBV12-3 or TRBV12-4 and TRBJ2-3, with D uncertain. Trimming pared 3 bases from V and 5 bases from J, leaving 9 bases between. This CDR3 comprises 13 residues.